This T cell receptor (beta chain) was sequenced during a study of beta chain features in type 1 diabetes. Across the whole study: Sorted cells from all samples, numbering 107,917,701, were examined.

This CDR3 has 13 amino acids. The J segment lost 6 bases and the V segment lost 2 bases, leaving 3 bases of the junction unmatched. Germline V lookup: CDR1 SGDLS, CDR2 YYNGEE. This clone showed up many times. The target antigen is unknown. The study, taken as a whole, reports: Reads derived from cDNA could over-represent cells showing high TCR expression.

Sorted cells reached over 98% purity in every population. TCRB transcripts that were expressed got sequenced, as all of the isolated RNA had been reverse transcribed. Sequencing used immunoSEQ multiplex PCR; TCRdb keeps in-frame clones, though not all of them. The sample yields about 130,000 clones, around a tenth seen once. The chain employs TRBV9 and TRBJ1-2; 8 bases are a match to TRBD1. The sample consisted of central memory CD4+ T cells from blood. The receptor comes from a man aged 18 to 30 in good health. CDR3 sequence: CASSVEQGDGYTF. Here the CDR3 DNA reads TGTGCCAGCAGCGTTGAACAGGGGGATGGCTACACCTTC.